The 25 T cell receptor beta chains in this list originate from one sample, sequenced in a study of CD8+ T cells in alopecia areata. Following extraction, RNA underwent reverse transcription to cDNA, which served as the sequencing template. Here immunoSEQ multiplex PCR was the method, and the copy in TCRdb shows in-frame clones only, minus some. The sample has about 15,000 clones; more than 45% are singletons. The investigators collected lesional scalp punch biopsies and peripheral blood from alopecia areata patients. The sample comprised skin. These receptors were taken from a human donor with alopecia areata.

Turning to this clone: Within the sample, other DNA sequences also encode this same CDR3. The chain couples TRBV6-6 to TRBJ2-7, with D hard to call. The CDR3 has 13 amino acids. Germline-derived CDR1 and CDR2 are MNHNY and SVGAGI (reference sequence). V was trimmed by 6 bases and J by 4 bases, leaving 13 bases between them. The CDR3 region is CASSPDNTYEQYF. The CDR3 DNA sequence: TGTGCCAGCAGCCCTGACAATACTTACGAGCAGTACTTC.

V and J are TRBV6-5 and TRBJ1-1, with unresolved D. CDR3 length: 11 residues. Germline-derived CDR1 and CDR2 are MNHEY and SVGAGI. Trimming stripped 4 bases from V and 5 bases from J, with 5 bases between. The CDR3 loop reads CASSWGTEAFF. The CDR3, as DNA: TGTGCCAGCAGTTGGGGTACTGAAGCTTTCTTT.

A few counts support this clone. The chain joins TRBV19 to TRBJ1-2; maybe TRBD1 (5 bases). The CDR3 has 13 residues. The V gene's germline CDR1 is LNHDA and CDR2 SQIVND (reference sequence). The V end lost 7 bases, the J end lost 5 bases, and 14 bases lay between the germline ends. CDR3 in amino acids: CASKTAGPYGYTF. The CDR3, as DNA: TGTGCCAGTAAGACTGCGGGACCTTATGGCTACACCTTC.

The chain is built from TRBV7-8 and TRBJ2-1; no clear D gene. This CDR3 comprises 15 residues. CDR1 SGHVS and CDR2 FQNEAQ come from the germline V gene. V dropped 6 bases and J dropped 7 bases, with 19 bases sitting between them. CDR3 DNA sequence: TGTGCCAGCAGTACACCTTGGGATGCCAAGAATGAGCAGTTCTTC. Its translation: CASSTPWDAKNEQFF.

V usage is TRBV27 and J usage is TRBJ2-1; D is unclear. V was shortened by 3 bases and J by 6 bases, with 9 bases between the two germline ends. CDR1 is MNHEY and CDR2 is SMNVEV in the germline V gene (reference sequence). The CDR3 covers 13 residues. CDR3 sequence reads: CASSFGLSNEQFF. DNA for the CDR3: TGTGCCAGCAGTTTTGGTCTGTCCAATGAGCAGTTCTTC.

About this clone itself: Other DNA sequences within the sample encode an identical CDR3. The chain employs TRBV28 and TRBJ1-5; a possible D gene is TRBD1 (5 bases). Trimming pared 6 bases from V and 2 bases from J, leaving 14 bases between. The CDR3 spans 15 residues. Looked up from germline, CDR1 is MDHEN and CDR2 is SYDVKM. The CDR3 sequence is CASSLGQGGNQPQHF. Written as DNA, the CDR3 is TGTGCCAGCAGCCTGGGGCAGGGTGGCAATCAGCCCCAGCATTTT.

This chain links TRBV4-1 with TRBJ2-5, with D possibly TRBD1 on 5 matching bases. The CDR3 is 15 amino acids. Trimming took 0 bases from V and 9 from J, leaving 17 bases between them. Germline V gene lookup returns CDR1 MGHRA and CDR2 YSYEKL. The CDR3 sequence: CASSQESGLTGAQYF. For the CDR3, the DNA is TGCGCCAGCAGCCAAGAGTCAGGGTTAACGGGTGCCCAGTACTTC.

The CDR3 reads CASSLDRQGGRYF. The CDR3, as DNA: TGTGCCAGCAGCTTAGACCGACAGGGAGGGCGGTACTTC. The genes are TRBV7-6 and TRBJ2-7; D possibly uses TRBD1 or TRBD2 (7 bases each). Per the germline V gene, CDR1 is SGHVS and CDR2 is FNYEAQ. This CDR3 has 13 residues. The V end lost 1 base, the J end lost 12 bases, and 16 bases lay between the germline ends.

The gene calls are TRBV19 and TRBJ2-7; TRBD2 might be the D (6 bases). CDR3 length: 18 amino acids. V lost 4 bases, J lost 2 bases, and 24 bases lay in between. From germline, CDR1 is LNHDA and CDR2 SQIVND (reference sequence). The CDR3 loop reads CASSNLGSMPGATYEQYF. The CDR3 DNA is TGTGCCAGTAGTAACCTAGGATCTATGCCGGGAGCGACCTACGAGCAGTACTTC.

This chain connects TRBV27 to TRBJ2-3; D call uncertain. V was shortened by 4 bases and J by 6 bases, with 11 bases between the two germline ends. The CDR3 contains 13 residues. Looked up from germline, CDR1 is MNHEY and CDR2 is SMNVEV (reference sequence). As DNA, the CDR3 is TGTGCCAGCAGTTCCAGATCGATGGATACGCAGTATTTT. It encodes CASSSRSMDTQYF.

V is TRBV5-6 and J is TRBJ2-2; TRBD1 matches at 7 bases. V was clipped by 7 bases and J by 5 bases; unmatched bases: 8. CDR1 and CDR2 (germline): SGHDT, YYEEEE. The CDR3 runs to 14 residues. The CDR3 region has the DNA TGTGCCAGCCATAACAGGGGTAGGACCGGGGAGCTGTTTTTT. Amino acids: CASHNRGRTGELFF.

The genes are TRBV11-2 and TRBJ2-7; D ambiguous. The CDR3 spans 15 residues. Trimming left V 0 bases short and J 1 base short, with 10 bases between. Germline loops: CDR1 SGHAT, CDR2 FQNNGV. CDR3: CASSLDSKNSYEQYF. The CDR3 DNA reads as TGTGCCAGCAGCTTAGATAGTAAGAATTCCTACGAGCAGTACTTC. Supplemented by reference TRBV11-2 and TRBJ2-7, the full variable domain reads EAGVAQSPRYKIIEKRQSVAFWCNPISGHATLYWYQQILGQGPKLLIQFQNNGVVDDSQLPKDRFSAERLKGVDSTLKIQPAKLEDSAVYLCASSLDSKNSYEQYFGPGTRLTVT.

This CDR3 reads CASSLESLQETQYF. The CDR3, as DNA: TGTGCCAGCAGCTTGGAAAGCCTCCAAGAGACCCAGTACTTC. The chain employs TRBV13 and TRBJ2-5; no firm D call. The V end was cut by 3 bases, the J end by 1 base, with 9 bases between. CDR3 length equals 14 residues. The germline V gene encodes CDR1 PRHDT and CDR2 FYEKMQ (reference sequence).

The gene calls are TRBV28 and TRBJ2-1, with D perhaps TRBD2 (6 bases). The germline V gene has CDR1 MDHEN and CDR2 SYDVKM. Trimming took off 5 bases at V and 7 bases at J, with 15 bases between the two ends. The CDR3 runs to 14 residues. The CDR3 reads CASSRGTRFNEQFF. The CDR3 nucleotides read TGTGCCAGCAGTCGAGGGACTCGCTTTAATGAGCAGTTCTTC.

The chain recombines TRBV28 with TRBJ2-2, with 11 bases aligning to TRBD2. The CDR3 totals 18 residues. Looked up from germline, CDR1 is MDHEN and CDR2 is SYDVKM. J was trimmed by 4 bases and V by 6 bases; bases with no gene match: 13. The CDR3 sequence: CASRPTSGIERGTGELFF. CDR3 in DNA: TGTGCCAGCAGACCGACTAGCGGGATCGAGCGAGGCACCGGGGAGCTGTTTTTT. The variable domain in full, with the rest retrieved from reference TRBV28 and TRBJ2-2, is DVKVTQSSRYLVKRTGEKVFLECVQDMDHENMFWYRQDPGLGLRLIYFSYDVKMKEKGDIPEGYSVSREKKERFSLILESASTNQTSMYLCASRPTSGIERGTGELFFGEGSRLTVL.

J is TRBJ1-2 and V is TRBV7-9; 8 positions agree with TRBD1. Germline lookup yields CDR1 SEHNR and CDR2 FQNEAQ (reference sequence). CDR3 length equals 17 residues. The V gene end was trimmed by 5 bases and the J gene end by 0 bases; junction bases not matched to a gene: 11. The CDR3 sequence: CASSLGAETGANYGYTF. The CDR3 DNA reads as TGTGCCAGCAGCCTAGGGGCGGAGACAGGGGCTAACTATGGCTACACCTTC.

The rearrangement uses TRBV4-1 and TRBJ2-7; 7 nucleotides match TRBD2. The V gene's germline CDR1 is MGHRA and CDR2 YSYEKL. The CDR3 runs to 15 residues. The J segment lost 5 bases and the V segment lost 1 base, leaving 8 bases of the junction unmatched. The CDR3 sequence: CASSQGYGRVHEQYF. The CDR3, as DNA: TGCGCCAGCAGCCAAGGTTATGGGAGGGTCCACGAGCAGTACTTC.

The CDR3 protein is CASSVGRNTEAFF. Here the CDR3 DNA reads TGTGCCAGCAGCGTAGGCAGAAACACTGAAGCTTTCTTT. The chain is built from TRBV9 and TRBJ1-1; D unclear. The CDR3 totals 13 residues. The V gene's germline CDR1 is SGDLS and CDR2 YYNGEE. V lost 0 bases and J lost 2, with 5 bases in between.

By its share, this clone is medium-sized. The V and J genes are TRBV20-1 and TRBJ1-2, with D tentatively TRBD1 (6 bases). V was shortened by 5 bases and J by 10 bases, with 11 bases between the two germline ends. CDR1 is DFQATT and CDR2 is SNEGSKA in the germline V gene (reference sequence). The CDR3 runs 10 residues. The CDR3 DNA is TGCAGTGCTCGGGGGCCCGACTACACCTTC. Its protein product is CSARGPDYTF.

This clone is deemed medium-sized. CDR3 in DNA: TGTGCCATCAGTGTCCCGGGACAGGGGGCTTCCTACGAGCAGTACTTC. This encodes CAISVPGQGASYEQYF. The chain links TRBV10-3 to TRBJ2-7; 12 positions agree with TRBD1. The junction had 5 bases not matched to a gene; V was cut back by 4 bases and J by 1 base. The CDR3 extends over 16 amino acids. Germline CDR1 is ENHRY and CDR2 is SYGVKD.

On this clone: Other nucleotide sequences from this sample produce the same CDR3. V and J are TRBV5-1 and TRBJ2-1; TRBD2 matches at 11 bases. Germline loops: CDR1 SGHRS, CDR2 YFSETQ. This CDR3 contains 16 residues. V was pared by 6 bases and J by 5 bases, with 10 bases of the junction left unmatched. CDR3 loop: CASTLSLAGGHNEQFF. The CDR3, as DNA: TGCGCCAGCACCCTGAGTTTAGCGGGAGGGCACAATGAGCAGTTCTTC.

The chain recombines TRBV10-2 with TRBJ2-6, with D possibly matching TRBD2 (6 bases). The germline V gene has CDR1 WSHSY and CDR2 SAAADI. CDR3 length: 16 residues. Trimming took 0 bases from V and 0 from J, leaving 6 bases between them. DNA of the CDR3: TGCGCCAGCAGTGAGTCCGGGGGCTCTGGGGCCAACGTCCTGACTTTC. Its translation: CASSESGGSGANVLTF.

The rearrangement uses TRBV7-6 and TRBJ2-7, with D tentatively TRBD1 (5 bases). CDR1 SGHVS and CDR2 FNYEAQ come from the germline V gene. V lost 1 base and J lost 3, with 7 bases in between. The CDR3 totals 13 residues. The CDR3 protein is CASSLDRIYEQYF. Written as DNA, the CDR3 is TGTGCCAGCAGCTTAGACAGGATCTACGAGCAGTACTTC.

V and J are TRBV7-2 and TRBJ2-7; TRBD2 matches at 8 bases. Germline CDR1 reads SGHTA; CDR2 reads FQGNSA. The CDR3 is 15 amino acids. The trim removed 5 bases at V and 4 bases at J, leaving 10 bases unmatched. CDR3 amino acids: CASSASGSGLYEQYF. CDR3 DNA: TGTGCCAGCAGCGCCAGCGGGAGTGGTTTATACGAGCAGTACTTC.

CDR3 sequence reads: CASSFGYLMPTNEKLFF. The CDR3, as DNA: TGTGCCAGCAGCTTCGGGTACCTTATGCCAACTAATGAAAAACTGTTTTTT. The chain recombines TRBV7-6 with TRBJ1-4; D remains ambiguous. Trimming took 3 bases from V and 0 from J, leaving 14 bases between them. The CDR3 covers 17 residues. In germline, CDR1 is SGHVS, CDR2 FNYEAQ.